Following are 20 T cell receptor beta chains from one sample sequenced in a study of cytomegalovirus exposure and HLA in healthy donors (dated by TCRdb to 2016 to 2017). The library relied on the immunoSEQ multiplex PCR assay. Drawn from immuneACCESS, this table holds only the in-frame rearrangements with V and J called that TCRdb kept. Clones are partly lost; checked studies trace under half to an unresolved V gene and leave the rest unexplained. In all, the sample holds 180,000 or so clones, and approximately 90% of those were seen once. Roughly 1.4% of the sample is held by the ten biggest clonotypes. The sample taken for sequencing was PBMCs. The receptors here all came from a woman in her 30s in good health and CMV-seronegative.

This rearrangement joins TRBV6-1 to TRBJ2-7; 8 bases match TRBD1. The CDR3 has 14 amino acids. The V and J ends lost 6 bases and 3 bases, in that order; junction bases with no gene match: 7. Germline V gene sequence: CDR1 MNHNS, CDR2 SASEGT. The CDR3 nucleotides read TGTGCCAGCAGGGAGGGACAGGAGCTCTACGAGCAGTACTTC. It yields the protein CASREGQELYEQYF.

The DNA of the CDR3 is TGCGCCAGCAGCCAAGCCCAGGGTTCTTCGTACGAGCAGTACTTC. Its protein product is CASSQAQGSSYEQYF. V usage is TRBV4-1 and J usage is TRBJ2-7, with D perhaps matching TRBD1 (5 bases). Germline CDR1 MGHRA, CDR2 YSYEKL. CDR3 size: 15 residues. V shed 1 base and J shed 4 bases, with 14 bases lying between them.

V usage is TRBV7-2 and J usage is TRBJ2-5; 11 positions agree with TRBD2. Germline V lookup: CDR1 SGHTA, CDR2 FQGNSA. V trimming: 1 base; J trimming: 2 bases; junction bases outside the gene matches: 6. The length of the CDR3 is 17 residues. CDR3 sequence (DNA): TGTGCCAGCAGCTTAGGACGACTAGCGGGGCAACAAGAGACCCAGTACTTC. It specifies CASSLGRLAGQQETQYF. Supplemented by reference TRBV7-2 and TRBJ2-5, the full variable domain reads GAGVSQSPSNKVTEKGKDVELRCDPISGHTALYWYRQSLGQGLEFLIYFQGNSAPDKSGLPSDRFSAERTGGSVSTLTIQRTQQEDSAVYLCASSLGRLAGQQETQYFGPGTRLLVL.

The chain links TRBV4-3 to TRBJ2-3; D possibly corresponds to TRBD2 (6 bases). Per the germline V gene, CDR1 is LGHNA and CDR2 is YSLEER. Trimming stripped 2 bases from V and 1 base from J, with 13 bases between. This CDR3 comprises 16 residues. The CDR3 spells CASSQQAGLRTDTQYF. Written as DNA, the CDR3 is TGCGCCAGCAGCCAACAGGCGGGGCTTCGCACAGATACGCAGTATTTT.

The chain links TRBV27 to TRBJ2-3; 7 nucleotides align to TRBD1. The J segment lost 0 bases and the V segment lost 2 bases, leaving 2 bases of the junction unmatched. The CDR3 spans 15 residues. Germline-derived CDR1 and CDR2 are MNHEY and SMNVEV (reference sequence). The CDR3 nucleotides are TGTGCCAGCAGTTTACCGGGACAGAGCACAGATACGCAGTATTTT. This encodes CASSLPGQSTDTQYF.

The genes are TRBV2 and TRBJ1-2; D ambiguous. CDR3 size: 14 residues. Germline V gene lookup returns CDR1 SNHLY and CDR2 FYNNEI. With 2 bases removed from V and 1 base from J, the gap between germline ends came to 8 bases. CDR3 nucleotides: TGTGCCAGCAGTGAAACTCGGGGTAACTATGGCTACACCTTC. Translating it yields CASSETRGNYGYTF.

The chain has TRBV5-1 and TRBJ1-1; TRBD1 matches at 12 bases. With V trimmed by 0 bases and J by 6 bases, 3 bases remained unmatched. The CDR3 totals 15 residues. CDR1 and CDR2 from the germline V gene are SGHRS and YFSETQ. CDR3 amino acids: CASSLDGTGGPEAFF. CDR3 DNA sequence: TGCGCCAGCAGCTTGGACGGGACAGGGGGCCCTGAAGCTTTCTTT.

This chain links TRBV29-1 with TRBJ2-1; D might be TRBD1 (6 bases). V was pared by 5 bases and J by 7 bases, with 12 bases between. CDR3 length equals 12 residues. Germline CDR1 reads SQVTM; CDR2 reads ANQGSEA. The CDR3 DNA reads as TGCAGCGTTTTCAGGGGAAGTAATGAGCAGTTCTTC. It codes for CSVFRGSNEQFF.

This chain connects TRBV4-3 to TRBJ1-4; perhaps TRBD1 as D (5 bases). The CDR3 contains 17 residues. The V and J ends lost 1 base and 3 bases respectively, with 15 bases between them. Per the germline V gene, CDR1 is LGHNA and CDR2 is YSLEER. CDR3 in amino acids: CASSQGGLSPSNEKLFF. CDR3 sequence (DNA): TGCGCCAGCAGCCAAGGGGGCCTCAGTCCGTCTAATGAAAAACTGTTTTTT.

The chain joins TRBV6-5 to TRBJ1-4; D gene ambiguous. Trimming cost V 6 bases and J 7 bases, with 15 bases left between them. The germline V gene encodes CDR1 MNHEY and CDR2 SVGAGI. This CDR3 has 14 residues. In DNA form, the CDR3 reads TGTGCCAGCAGCCGAGGAAGTTCCTCTGAAAAACTGTTTTTT. It codes for CASSRGSSSEKLFF.

V and J are TRBV10-1 and TRBJ2-3; TRBD2 matches at 12 bases. The V gene's germline CDR1 is WNHNN and CDR2 SYGVQD (reference sequence). The J segment lost 2 bases and the V segment lost 3 bases, leaving 9 bases of the junction unmatched. The CDR3 covers 18 residues. This chain's CDR3 is CASSDRASGGDVTDTQYF. CDR3 nucleotide sequence: TGCGCCAGCAGTGATCGGGCTAGCGGGGGGGACGTCACAGATACGCAGTATTTT.

The chain uses TRBV19 and TRBJ1-4; D perhaps matches TRBD1 (6 bases). This CDR3 contains 16 residues. CDR1 and CDR2 from the germline V gene are LNHDA and SQIVND (reference sequence). V lost 2 bases and J 8 bases, leaving 18 bases between the germline ends. In DNA form, the CDR3 reads TGTGCCAGTAGTATAAAGAAGGGAGGGGGAAAAGAAAAACTGTTTTTT. The encoded protein is CASSIKKGGGKEKLFF.

This chain uses TRBV7-9 with TRBJ2-1; D is ambiguous. The CDR3 is 13 amino acids. CDR1 and CDR2 (germline): SEHNR, FQNEAQ (reference sequence). Trimming cost V 2 bases and J 5 bases, with 7 bases left between them. The CDR3 bases are TGTGCCAGCAGCTTACGACTGGACAATGAGCAGTTCTTC. This sequence encodes CASSLRLDNEQFF.

The chain combines TRBV6-1 with TRBJ2-7; 8 nucleotides line up with TRBD1. J lost 0 bases, V lost 8 bases, and 6 bases had no gene match. This CDR3 comprises 14 residues. CDR1 is MNHNS, CDR2 SASEGT, per germline. The CDR3 protein is CASQTGVSSYEQYF. DNA of the CDR3: TGTGCCAGCCAGACAGGGGTCAGCTCCTACGAGCAGTACTTC.

V gene TRBV7-9 combines with J gene TRBJ2-1; D is perhaps TRBD1 (6 bases). The CDR3 consists of 14 residues. Trimming left V 2 bases short and J 8 bases short, with 13 bases between. The germline V gene encodes CDR1 SEHNR and CDR2 FQNEAQ (reference sequence). CDR3 region: CASSLQAGDHEQFF. As DNA, the CDR3 is TGTGCCAGCAGCTTACAGGCAGGGGACCATGAGCAGTTCTTC. Based on the CDR3 plus reference TRBV7-9 and TRBJ2-1, the full variable domain is DTGVSQNPRHKITKRGQNVTFRCDPISEHNRLYWYRQTLGQGPEFLTYFQNEAQLEKSRLLSDRFSAERPKGSFSTLEIQRTEQGDSAMYLCASSLQAGDHEQFFGPGTRLTVL.

CDR3 sequence: CASSLWTSGGAHNEQFF. Written as DNA, the CDR3 is TGTGCCAGCAGTTTGTGGACTAGCGGGGGGGCCCACAATGAGCAGTTCTTC. This chain connects TRBV27 to TRBJ2-1, with 15 bases lining up with TRBD2. The CDR3 length is 17 residues. The germline V gene encodes CDR1 MNHEY and CDR2 SMNVEV (reference sequence). V gave up 3 bases and J gave up 5 bases; unmatched junction bases: 5.

The V call is TRBV4-1, the J call TRBJ2-5; no firm D call. This CDR3 has 13 amino acids. CDR1 is MGHRA, CDR2 YSYEKL, per germline. The V gene lost 0 bases and the J gene lost 7 bases, with 9 bases spanning the gap. This chain's CDR3 is CASSQDQSGTQYF. The CDR3 DNA sequence: TGCGCCAGCAGCCAAGACCAGTCGGGGACCCAGTACTTC.

The chain combines TRBV5-6 with TRBJ2-2, with a possible D match to TRBD1 (5 bases). Trimming took 1 base from V and 5 from J, leaving 9 bases between them. Germline V gene data show CDR1 as SGHDT and CDR2 as YYEEEE. This CDR3 region has 14 residues. The CDR3 loop reads CASSLKGVTGELFF. The DNA of the CDR3 is TGTGCCAGCAGCTTGAAAGGGGTTACCGGGGAGCTGTTTTTT.

J is TRBJ2-7 and V is TRBV7-8, with D tentatively TRBD1 (6 bases). CDR1 SGHVS and CDR2 FQNEAQ come from the germline V gene. V lost 3 bases and J 1 base, leaving 13 bases between the germline ends. The CDR3 sequence is 15 residues long. This chain's CDR3 is CASSFYTGSSYEQYF. The CDR3 coding sequence is TGTGCCAGCAGCTTTTACACAGGGTCGTCCTACGAGCAGTACTTC.

This chain connects TRBV7-8 to TRBJ1-1; D remains unclear. Between the trimmed V and J ends, which lost 0 bases and 4 bases, there was a span of 9 bases. Germline-derived CDR1 and CDR2 are SGHVS and FQNEAQ. The CDR3 extends over 14 amino acids. CDR3 sequence reads: CASSLAQILTEAFF. CDR3 nucleotide sequence: TGTGCCAGCAGCTTAGCCCAAATACTCACTGAAGCTTTCTTT.